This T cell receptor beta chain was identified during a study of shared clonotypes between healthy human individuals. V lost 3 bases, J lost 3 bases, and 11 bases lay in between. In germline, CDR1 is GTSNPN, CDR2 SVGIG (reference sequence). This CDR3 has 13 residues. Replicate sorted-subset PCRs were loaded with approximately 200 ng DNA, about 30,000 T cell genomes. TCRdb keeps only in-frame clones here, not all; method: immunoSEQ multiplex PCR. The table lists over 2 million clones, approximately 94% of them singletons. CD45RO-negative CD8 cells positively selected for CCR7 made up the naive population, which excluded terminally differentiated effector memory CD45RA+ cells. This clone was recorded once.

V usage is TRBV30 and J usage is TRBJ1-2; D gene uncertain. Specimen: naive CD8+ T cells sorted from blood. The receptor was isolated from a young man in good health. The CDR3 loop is CAWRATSDYGYTF. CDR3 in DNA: TGTGCCTGGAGGGCAACCAGTGACTATGGCTACACCTTC.